The entry that follows covers one T cell receptor beta chain sequence. Antigen unknown. Germline V gene sequence: CDR1 LNHDA, CDR2 SQIVND (reference sequence). This CDR3 has 15 residues. Trimming left V 4 bases short and J 0 bases short, with 12 bases between. The data are from a study of somatic mutations in cytotoxic T cells in rheumatoid arthritis. Study summary: T-cell populations stained with V beta antibodies were in some cases flow-sorted at nearly 100% purity, including V beta1+ cells that were sequenced for TCRB.

Study observations and caveats: A largest CD8+ clone above 20% of CD8+ cells occurred in 8 of 65 patients. Patients with rheumatoid arthritis did not differ significantly from age-matched healthy controls in CD8+ T-cell clonality.

In the authors' methods: Patient-derived CD8+ clones with a size above 1% showed rare matches to published virus-specific TCRB sequences. The assay was immunoSEQ multiplex PCR, and TCRdb's table has in-frame clones only and misses some. V, J and clone size were drawn from that table, and D and trimming were deduced from the DNA. Altogether approximately 30,000 clones are present, around 86% being singletons, with the ten largest covering about 8.6%. The rearrangement joins TRBV19 to TRBJ1-2, with a weak D call TRBD1 (5 bases). The receptor was derived from an adult with rheumatoid arthritis. The sample taken for sequencing was CD8+ T cells sorted from blood. CDR3 sequence: CASSTTTASNYGYTF. In nucleotides, the CDR3 is TGTGCCAGTAGTACAACGACAGCCTCTAACTATGGCTACACCTTC.